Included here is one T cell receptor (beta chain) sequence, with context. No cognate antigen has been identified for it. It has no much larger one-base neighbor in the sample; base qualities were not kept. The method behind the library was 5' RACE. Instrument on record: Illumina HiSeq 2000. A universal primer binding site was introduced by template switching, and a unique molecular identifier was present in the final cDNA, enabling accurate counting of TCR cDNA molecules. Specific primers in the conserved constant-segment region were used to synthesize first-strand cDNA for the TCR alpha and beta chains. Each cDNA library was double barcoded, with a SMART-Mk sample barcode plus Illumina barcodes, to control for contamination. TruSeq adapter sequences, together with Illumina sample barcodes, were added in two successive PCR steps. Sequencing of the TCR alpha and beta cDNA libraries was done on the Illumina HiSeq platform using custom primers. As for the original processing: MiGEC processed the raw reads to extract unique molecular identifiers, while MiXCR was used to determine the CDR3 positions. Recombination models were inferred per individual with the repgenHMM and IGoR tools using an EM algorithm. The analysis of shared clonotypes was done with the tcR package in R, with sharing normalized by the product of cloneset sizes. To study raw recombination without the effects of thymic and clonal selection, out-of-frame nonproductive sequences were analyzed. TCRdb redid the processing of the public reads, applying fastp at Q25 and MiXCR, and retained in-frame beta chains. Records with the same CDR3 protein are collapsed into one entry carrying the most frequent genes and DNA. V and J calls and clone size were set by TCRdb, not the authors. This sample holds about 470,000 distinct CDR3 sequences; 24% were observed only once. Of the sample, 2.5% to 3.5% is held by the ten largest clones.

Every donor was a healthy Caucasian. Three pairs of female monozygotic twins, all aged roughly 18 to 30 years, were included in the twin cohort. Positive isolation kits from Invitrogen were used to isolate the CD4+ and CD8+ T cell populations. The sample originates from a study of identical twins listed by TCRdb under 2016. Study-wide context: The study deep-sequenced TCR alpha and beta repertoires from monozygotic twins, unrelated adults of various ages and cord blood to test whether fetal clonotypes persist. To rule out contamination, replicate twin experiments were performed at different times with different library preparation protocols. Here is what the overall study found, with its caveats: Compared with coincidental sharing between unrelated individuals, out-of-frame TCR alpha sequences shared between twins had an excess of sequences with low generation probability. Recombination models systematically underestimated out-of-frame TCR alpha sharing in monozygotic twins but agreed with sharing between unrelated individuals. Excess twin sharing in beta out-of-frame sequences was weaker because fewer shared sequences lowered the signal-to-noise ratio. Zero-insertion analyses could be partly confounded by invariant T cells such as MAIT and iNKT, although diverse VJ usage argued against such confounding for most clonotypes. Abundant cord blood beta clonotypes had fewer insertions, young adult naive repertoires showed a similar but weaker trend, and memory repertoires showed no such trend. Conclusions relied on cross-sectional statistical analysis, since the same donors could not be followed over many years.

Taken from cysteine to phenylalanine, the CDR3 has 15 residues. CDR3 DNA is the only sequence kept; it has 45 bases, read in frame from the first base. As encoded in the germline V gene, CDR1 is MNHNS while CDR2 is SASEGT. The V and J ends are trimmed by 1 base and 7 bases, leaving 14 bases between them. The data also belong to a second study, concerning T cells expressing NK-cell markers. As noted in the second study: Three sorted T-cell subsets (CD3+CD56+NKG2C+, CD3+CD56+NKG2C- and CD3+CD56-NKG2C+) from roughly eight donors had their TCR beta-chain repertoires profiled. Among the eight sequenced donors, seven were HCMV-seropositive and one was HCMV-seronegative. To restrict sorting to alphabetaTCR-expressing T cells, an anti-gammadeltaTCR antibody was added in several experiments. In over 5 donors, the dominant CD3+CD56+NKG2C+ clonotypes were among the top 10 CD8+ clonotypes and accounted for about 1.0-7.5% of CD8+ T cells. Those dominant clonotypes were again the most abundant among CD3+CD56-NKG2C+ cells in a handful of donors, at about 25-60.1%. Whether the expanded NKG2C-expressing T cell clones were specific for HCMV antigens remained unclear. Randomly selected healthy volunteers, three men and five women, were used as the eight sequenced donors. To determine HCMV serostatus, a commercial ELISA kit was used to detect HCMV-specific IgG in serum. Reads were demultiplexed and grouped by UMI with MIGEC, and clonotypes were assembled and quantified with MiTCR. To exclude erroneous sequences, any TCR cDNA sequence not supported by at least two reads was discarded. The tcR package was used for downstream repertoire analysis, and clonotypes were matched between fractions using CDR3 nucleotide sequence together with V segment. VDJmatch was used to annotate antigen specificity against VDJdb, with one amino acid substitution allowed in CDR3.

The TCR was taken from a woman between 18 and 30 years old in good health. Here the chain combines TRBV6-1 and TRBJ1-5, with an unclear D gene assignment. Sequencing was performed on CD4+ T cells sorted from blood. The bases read TGTGCCAGCAGTGAAGGGTTCCCCTCCGGGCAGCCCCAGCATTTT. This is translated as CASSEGFPSGQPQHF.